Reported below is one TCR beta chain. Its matching antigen is unknown. Germline CDR1 reads MNHEY; CDR2 reads SVGEGT. V dropped 5 bases and J dropped 9 bases, with 11 bases sitting between them. The CDR3 spans 12 residues. TCRdb reanalysed the RACE reads using MiXCR and keeps one entry per CDR3 protein. Among 350,000 to 450,000 distinct CDR3 sequences, around 5.5% were seen once, and the ten largest hold 2.6%. This specimen belongs to a study of human T cells and chemical hapten exposure. Study findings and constraints: With alopecia, donors may have immune responses unlike healthy people's. There was a positive correlation between PT1 expanded TCR counts and patch test score.

Regarding time point: pre-sensitization, week 0. Described treatment: therapeutic diphenylcyclopropenone sensitization with weekly scalp DPC. This receptor was taken from a woman in her fifties or sixties with alopecia areata. Some clones in this sample may be carry-over from other donors' samples. This material consisted of whole blood, taken in connection with sensitization to the hapten diphenylcyclopropenone (DPC). V gene TRBV6-2 or TRBV6-3 combines with J gene TRBJ1-5, with D possibly matching TRBD1 (5 bases). CDR3 sequence reads: CASSHPRGPQHF. For the CDR3, the DNA is TGTGCCAGCAGTCATCCTAGGGGGCCCCAGCATTTT.